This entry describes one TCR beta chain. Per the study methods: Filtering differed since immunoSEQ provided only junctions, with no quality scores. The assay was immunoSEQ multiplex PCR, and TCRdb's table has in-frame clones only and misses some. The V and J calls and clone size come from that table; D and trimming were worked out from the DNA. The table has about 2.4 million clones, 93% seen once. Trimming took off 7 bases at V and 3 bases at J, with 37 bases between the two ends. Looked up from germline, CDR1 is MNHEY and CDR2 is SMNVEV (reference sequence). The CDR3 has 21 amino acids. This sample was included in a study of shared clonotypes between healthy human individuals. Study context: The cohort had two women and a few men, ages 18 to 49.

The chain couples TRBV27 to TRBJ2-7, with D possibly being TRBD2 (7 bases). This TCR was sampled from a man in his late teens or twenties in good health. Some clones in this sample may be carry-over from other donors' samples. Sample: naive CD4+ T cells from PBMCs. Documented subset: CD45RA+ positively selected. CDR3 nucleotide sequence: TGTGCCAGCAACCTCACCAAACGGGGGGCGCGCCTAGCGCTTTATCACTACGAGCAGTACTTC. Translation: CASNLTKRGARLALYHYEQYF.